This T cell receptor beta chain came from a study of T-cell memory formation after mild COVID-19. The study, taken as a whole, reports: CM and EM subsets held most contracting CD4+ clones; EMRA held CD8+ ones.

This clonotype was counted many times. The antigen is unknown. Trimming removed 6 bases from V and 6 bases from J, with 19 bases in between. Germline loops: CDR1 MNHEY, CDR2 SVGAGI. The CDR3 runs to 15 residues. Employing constant-segment primers, 5'RACE generated TCR alpha and TCR beta cDNA libraries bearing sample barcodes and UMIs. MiXCR was run by TCRdb on the 5' RACE reads, yielding one entry per CDR3 protein. The repertoire holds 60,000 to 65,000 distinct CDR3 sequences, with about a tenth as singletons. The receptor's source is a man between 18 and 35 years old who had mild COVID-19 (a few samples of this study predate the infection). Cell type and time point are not known. The sequencing input was PBMCs or a T cell subset sorted from them (not recorded which). The rearrangement links TRBV6-5 to TRBJ2-3; either TRBD1 or TRBD2 may supply D (6 bases each). The CDR3 DNA follows: TGTGCCAGCAGCCCCCCGGGGGCCCTCGGGGATACGCAGTATTTT. This translates into CASSPPGALGDTQYF.